Presented here are 28 T cell receptor beta chains from one specimen sequenced in a study of blood T cells in healthy people across ages. It was with a sample-barcoded 5' primer and a J-beta primer mix that a second PCR of roughly 6 to 12 cycles was run. TCRdb re-derived calls from the 5' RACE reads in MiXCR, one entry per CDR3 protein. This sample yields 1.2 million to 1.5 million distinct CDR3 sequences, of which 42% are seen a single time; 7.9% belongs to the top ten. Sequenced sample: blood. These receptors were taken from a woman aged 18-35 years in good health.

This chain uses TRBV7-9 with TRBJ2-1, with a tentative D call TRBD2 (6 bases). Trimming removed 4 bases at V and 7 bases at J, with 11 bases between. Germline CDR1 is SEHNR and CDR2 is FQNEAQ (reference sequence). The CDR3 length is 13 residues. This CDR3 reads CASSSGTENEQFF. As DNA, the CDR3 is TGTGCCAGCAGCTCCGGGACTGAGAATGAGCAGTTCTTC.

V usage is TRBV4-1 and J usage is TRBJ2-3, with 11 bases aligning to TRBD2. The CDR3 is 17 residues long. CDR1 MGHRA and CDR2 YSYEKL come from the germline V gene. The V and J ends lost 1 base and 1 base, in that order; junction bases with no gene match: 4. The CDR3 region has the DNA TGCGCCAGCAGCCAAGGGTTGACTAGCGGGGGCACAGATACGCAGTATTTT. As protein: CASSQGLTSGGTDTQYF.

This clonotype turned up a few times. This chain joins TRBV7-2 and TRBJ1-2; 7 nucleotides agree with TRBD1. Unmatched junction bases numbered 3, after V lost 7 bases and J lost 4 bases. Looked up from germline, CDR1 is SGHTA and CDR2 is FQGNSA. The CDR3 consists of 12 residues. CDR3 residues: CASNQGGYGYTF. The CDR3 DNA sequence: TGTGCCAGCAACCAGGGGGGCTATGGCTACACCTTC.

A few counts support this clonotype. The chain couples TRBV21-1 to TRBJ1-2. TRBV21-1 is reported as a pseudogene. The CDR3 totals 13 residues. CDR3: CASSKTDNYGYTF. The CDR3 nucleotides are TGTGCCAGCAGCAAGACGGATAACTATGGCTACACCTTC.

This clonotype was observed a handful of times. The J gene is TRBJ2-1, the V gene TRBV5-1; 10 bases line up with TRBD1. J gave up 6 bases and V 2 bases, and 11 bases lay outside the gene matches. Per germline, CDR1 SGHRS and CDR2 YFSETQ. The CDR3 extends over 17 amino acids. CDR3 region: CASSFVVWDRGGNEQFF. CDR3 DNA sequence: TGCGCCAGCAGCTTTGTTGTTTGGGACAGGGGCGGCAATGAGCAGTTCTTC.

V gene TRBV11-3 combines with J gene TRBJ2-7; D is unclear. The J call may not be correct, given that the DNA end is closer to TRBJ2-5. This CDR3 has 13 residues. CDR1 and CDR2 (germline): SGHNT, YENEEA. The chain's CDR3 is CASSLGPFGTQYF. The CDR3, as DNA: TGTGCCAGCAGCTTAGGACCATTCGGGACCCAGTACTTC.

The chain is built from TRBV20-1 and TRBJ1-1; 7 nucleotides line up with TRBD1. CDR3 size: 12 residues. The J segment lost 8 bases and the V segment lost 7 bases, leaving 10 bases of the junction unmatched. Germline assignment: CDR1 DFQATT and CDR2 SNEGSKA (reference sequence). Here the CDR3 reads CSVRTGHLEAFF. In DNA, the CDR3 is TGCAGTGTTAGGACAGGACACTTAGAAGCTTTCTTT.

J is TRBJ1-2 and V is TRBV9, with 10 bases aligning to TRBD1. With 7 bases clipped from V and 4 bases from J, the junction kept 7 bases outside the gene matches. The germline V gene has CDR1 SGDLS and CDR2 YYNGEE. The CDR3 runs 14 residues. The CDR3 reads CASAGDRGGYGYTF. Here the CDR3 DNA reads TGTGCCAGCGCAGGGGACAGGGGCGGCTATGGCTACACCTTC.

Regarding this clonotype: At one end, the junction sequence differs from germline, possibly due to a read error. V and J are TRBV5-1 and TRBJ2-3; tentative D call: TRBD2 (6 bases). This CDR3 has 14 residues. From germline, CDR1 is SGHRS and CDR2 YFSETQ. This chain's CDR3 is CASSLAGTADTRYF. The DNA of the CDR3 is TGCGCCAGCAGCTTGGCCGGGACTGCAGATACGCGGTATTTT.

This clonotype occurred a few times. The chain links TRBV5-5 to TRBJ1-2, with 8 positions matching TRBD1. The V and J ends lost 2 bases and 0 bases, in that order; junction bases with no gene match: 9. This CDR3 is 17 amino acids long. Germline V gene sequence: CDR1 SGHKS, CDR2 YYEKEE (reference sequence). The CDR3 here is CASSLRTGPQSNYGYTF. CDR3 nucleotide sequence: TGTGCCAGCAGCTTAAGGACAGGGCCCCAATCTAACTATGGCTACACCTTC.

The sample holds a few counts of this clonotype. The V call is TRBV12-3 or TRBV12-4, the J call TRBJ2-3; TRBD1 might be the D (6 bases). The CDR3 consists of 13 residues. Trimming left V 6 bases short and J 5 bases short, with 12 bases between. CDR3 residues: CASRVQGIDTQYF. CDR3 DNA sequence: TGTGCCAGCAGAGTACAGGGAATAGATACGCAGTATTTT.

The count of this clonotype is one. The chain is built from TRBV7-2 and TRBJ2-3; D is ambiguous. V dropped 5 bases and J dropped 4 bases, with 10 bases sitting between them. CDR1 and CDR2 from the germline V gene are SGHTA and FQGNSA. The CDR3 covers 13 residues. Here the CDR3 DNA reads TGTGCCAGCAGCGTAGTCGCGTCAGATACGCAGTATTTT. Protein: CASSVVASDTQYF.

This clonotype was detected only a few times. This chain links TRBV24-1 with TRBJ2-1; D not resolved. Trimming cost V 8 bases and J 5 bases, with 18 bases left between them. CDR3 size: 15 residues. The germline V gene encodes CDR1 KGHDR and CDR2 SFDVKD. The CDR3 bases are TGTGCCACCACCCCCGGCGAGACTTCAAACAATGAGCAGTTCTTC. Amino acid sequence: CATTPGETSNNEQFF.

The CDR3 protein is CASSLVRGGYEQYF. The CDR3 nucleotides are TGTGCCAGCAGCTTAGTCAGGGGGGGATACGAGCAGTACTTC. This rearrangement joins TRBV11-2 to TRBJ2-7; D is perhaps TRBD1 or TRBD2 (7 bases each). Trimming shortened V by 1 base and J by 4 bases, and 11 bases separated the two germline ends. The CDR3 sequence is 14 residues long. Germline CDR1 is SGHAT and CDR2 is FQNNGV.

This chain uses TRBV7-2 with TRBJ2-4; D unresolved. The tail of the sequence fits TRBJ2-7 better, so the J call may be wrong. The CDR3 has 14 amino acids. The germline V gene has CDR1 SGHTA and CDR2 FQGNSA. CDR3 in amino acids: CASSPRPGTYEQYF. CDR3 DNA sequence: TGTGCCAGCAGCCCCCGTCCCGGTACCTACGAGCAGTACTTC.

J is TRBJ2-5 and V is TRBV12-3 or TRBV12-4; D is uncertain. V was pared by 3 bases and J by 11 bases, with 10 bases between. The CDR3 is 11 residues long. The CDR3 reads CASSFGPHQYF. The CDR3 DNA follows: TGTGCCAGCAGTTTTGGCCCTCATCAGTACTTC.

J is TRBJ2-1 and V is TRBV27, with 8 bases lining up with TRBD2. The J call is doubtful: the DNA matches TRBJ2-7 better. CDR3 length: 14 amino acids. CDR1 is MNHEY, CDR2 SMNVEV, per germline (reference sequence). CDR3 amino acids: CASSSAGDYNEQYF. CDR3 sequence (DNA): TGTGCCAGCAGTTCAGCGGGAGACTACAATGAGCAGTACTTC.

In its sample, this clonotype was seen a few times. V is TRBV4-1 and J is TRBJ2-1, with a possible D match to TRBD1 (6 bases). Per the germline V gene, CDR1 is MGHRA and CDR2 is YSYEKL. The germline V and J ends were trimmed by 2 bases and 6 bases, with 23 bases remaining between them. There are 18 residues in the CDR3. The CDR3 DNA reads as TGCGCCAGCAGCCAACAAACTTTAGGGGGTTCCGCCTTCAATGAGCAGTTCTTC. It encodes CASSQQTLGGSAFNEQFF.

The J gene is TRBJ2-7, the V gene TRBV27; 8 bases agree with TRBD2. The CDR3 has 15 residues. Germline V CDR1 and CDR2: MNHEY, SMNVEV (reference sequence). V was clipped by 7 bases and J by 7 bases; unmatched bases: 15. CDR3 bases: TGTGCCAGCACCCCCCTAGCGGGCCTTTACGATGAGCAGTACTTC. Translation gives CASTPLAGLYDEQYF.

This clonotype was seen only a few times. This sequence joins TRBV4-1 and TRBJ2-5, with 13 bases lining up with TRBD2. V lost 1 base to trimming and J lost 1 base; unmatched junction nucleotides: 6. Germline V gene data show CDR1 as MGHRA and CDR2 as YSYEKL. The CDR3 totals 18 residues. The CDR3 coding sequence is TGCGCCAGCAGCCAAGCTACTAGACTAGCGGGGGGCCAAGAGACCCAGTACTTC. This codes for CASSQATRLAGGQETQYF.

The V gene is TRBV14, the J gene TRBJ2-1; 9 bases are shared with TRBD2. There are 15 residues in the CDR3. Germline V gives CDR1 SGHDN, CDR2 FVKESK. V was clipped by 4 bases and J by 6 bases; unmatched bases: 7. CDR3 sequence reads: CASSLELAGFNEQFF. CDR3 sequence (DNA): TGTGCCAGCAGCCTGGAACTAGCGGGTTTCAATGAGCAGTTCTTC. The full variable domain, completed using reference TRBV14 and TRBJ2-1, is EAGVTQFPSHSVIEKGQTVTLRCDPISGHDNLYWYRRVMGKEIKFLLHFVKESKQDESGMPNNRFLAERTGGTYSTLKVQPAELEDSGVYFCASSLELAGFNEQFFGPGTRLTVL.

The chain is built from TRBV11-3 and TRBJ2-1; TRBD1 agrees at 7 bases. The length of the CDR3 is 14 residues. Per the germline V gene, CDR1 is SGHNT and CDR2 is YENEEA. V lost 0 bases to trimming and J lost 6 bases; unmatched junction nucleotides: 2. Here the CDR3 DNA reads TGTGCCAGCAGCTTAGAACAGGGGTCCAATGAGCAGTTCTTC. Its protein product is CASSLEQGSNEQFF.

This clonotype was found a few times. This rearrangement joins TRBV29-1 to TRBJ1-1; D is unresolved. The length of the CDR3 is 13 residues. The V and J ends lost 6 bases and 3 bases respectively, with 14 bases between them. The germline gives CDR1 SQVTM, CDR2 ANQGSEA. The CDR3 region has the DNA TGCAGCGTCCGAGGGCCAGATTACACTGAAGCTTTCTTT. Residues: CSVRGPDYTEAFF.

This clonotype showed up just a few times. The rearrangement links TRBV20-1 to TRBJ2-3; D possibly matches TRBD1 or TRBD2 (5 bases each). V lost 0 bases and J lost 2, with 12 bases in between. Germline CDR1 and CDR2: DFQATT and SNEGSKA (reference sequence). The CDR3 runs to 15 residues. CDR3 amino acids: CSAREYGANTDTQYF. CDR3 bases: TGCAGTGCTAGAGAATACGGGGCCAACACAGATACGCAGTATTTT.

J is TRBJ2-1 and V is TRBV28; 8 nucleotides line up with TRBD1. This CDR3 spans 15 amino acids. Germline V gene lookup returns CDR1 MDHEN and CDR2 SYDVKM. J lost 3 bases, V lost 1 base, and 2 bases had no gene match. The CDR3 nucleotides read TGTGCCAGCAGTTTATCCGGACAGGGCTACAATGAGCAGTTCTTC. It yields the protein CASSLSGQGYNEQFF. The full variable domain, its missing parts supplied by reference TRBV28 and TRBJ2-1, is DVKVTQSSRYLVKRTGEKVFLECVQDMDHENMFWYRQDPGLGLRLIYFSYDVKMKEKGDIPEGYSVSREKKERFSLILESASTNQTSMYLCASSLSGQGYNEQFFGPGTRLTVL.

The rearrangement links TRBV20-1 to TRBJ1-2; D unresolved. CDR3 length: 12 residues. Germline V gene sequence: CDR1 DFQATT, CDR2 SNEGSKA (reference sequence). V lost 5 bases to trimming and J lost 8 bases, with 15 bases between them. CDR3 residues: CSAPGDPRGYTF. DNA of the CDR3: TGCAGTGCTCCCGGCGACCCGCGGGGCTACACCTTC.

This rearrangement joins TRBV12-3 or TRBV12-4 to TRBJ2-1; possible D gene TRBD1, 5 bases. The CDR3 runs to 15 residues. The V and J ends lost 4 bases and 6 bases respectively, with 16 bases between them. This chain's CDR3 is CASSWGRAPSNEQFF. CDR3 nucleotide sequence: TGTGCCAGCAGTTGGGGCAGGGCGCCGTCCAATGAGCAGTTCTTC.

Comment on this clonotype: A read error may explain this, as a much larger clone is one base away. The chain links TRBV4-2 to TRBJ2-1; the D gene is possibly TRBD2 (5 bases). CDR1 and CDR2 from the germline V gene are LGHNA and YNFKEQ. V was cut by 1 base and J by 0 bases, with 13 bases left in between. The CDR3 loop spans 17 amino acids. CDR3 in DNA: TGTGCCAGCAGCCAAGGAGCTAGCAGGAGCTCCTACAATGAGCAGTTCTTC. Protein product: CASSQGASRSSYNEQFF.